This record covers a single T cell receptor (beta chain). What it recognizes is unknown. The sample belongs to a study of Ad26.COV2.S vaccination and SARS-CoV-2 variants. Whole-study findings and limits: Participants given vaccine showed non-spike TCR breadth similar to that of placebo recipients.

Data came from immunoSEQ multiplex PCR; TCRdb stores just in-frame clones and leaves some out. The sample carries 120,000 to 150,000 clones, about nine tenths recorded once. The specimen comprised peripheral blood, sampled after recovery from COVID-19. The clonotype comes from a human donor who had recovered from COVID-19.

CDR3 nucleotide sequence: TGTGCCAGCAGCCCGGACAGGGACCTCTACAATGAGCAGTTCTTC. Its translation is CASSPDRDLYNEQFF. The rearrangement links TRBV6-2 or TRBV6-3 to TRBJ2-1; 8 nucleotides line up with TRBD1. The trim removed 6 bases at V and 3 bases at J, leaving 7 bases unmatched. The length of the CDR3 is 15 residues. Germline assignment: CDR1 MNHEY and CDR2 SVGEGT.